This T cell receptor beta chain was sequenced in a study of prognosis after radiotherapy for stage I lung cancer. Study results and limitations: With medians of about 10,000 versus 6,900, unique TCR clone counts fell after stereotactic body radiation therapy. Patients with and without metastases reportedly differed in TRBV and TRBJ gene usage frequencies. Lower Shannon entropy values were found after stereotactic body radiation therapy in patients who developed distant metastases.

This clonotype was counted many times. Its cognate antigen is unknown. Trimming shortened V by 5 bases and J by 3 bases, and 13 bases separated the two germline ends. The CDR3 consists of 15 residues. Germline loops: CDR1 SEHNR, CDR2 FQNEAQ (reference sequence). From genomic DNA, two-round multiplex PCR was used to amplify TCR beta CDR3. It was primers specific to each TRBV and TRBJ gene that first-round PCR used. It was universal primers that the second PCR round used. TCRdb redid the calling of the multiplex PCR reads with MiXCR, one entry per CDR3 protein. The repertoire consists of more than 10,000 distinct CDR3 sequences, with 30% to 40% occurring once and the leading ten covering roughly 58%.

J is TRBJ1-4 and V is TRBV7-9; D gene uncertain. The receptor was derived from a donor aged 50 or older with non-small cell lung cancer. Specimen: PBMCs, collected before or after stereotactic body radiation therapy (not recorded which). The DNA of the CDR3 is TGTGCCAGCAGCGAGACGTTAGGTTCTAATGAAAAACTGTTTTTT. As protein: CASSETLGSNEKLFF.